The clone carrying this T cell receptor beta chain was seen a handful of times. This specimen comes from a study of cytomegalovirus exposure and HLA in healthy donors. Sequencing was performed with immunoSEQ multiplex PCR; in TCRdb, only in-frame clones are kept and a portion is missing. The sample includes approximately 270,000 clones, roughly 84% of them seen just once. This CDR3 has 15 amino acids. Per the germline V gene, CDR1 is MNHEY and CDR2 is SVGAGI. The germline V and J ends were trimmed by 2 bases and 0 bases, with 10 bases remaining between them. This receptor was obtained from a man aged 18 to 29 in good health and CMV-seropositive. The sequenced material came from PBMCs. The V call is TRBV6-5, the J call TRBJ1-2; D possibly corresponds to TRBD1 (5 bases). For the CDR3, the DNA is TGTGCCAGCAGTTACGGGGGTACAGCTAACTATGGCTACACCTTC. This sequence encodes CASSYGGTANYGYTF.